The sequence of this TCR beta chain was determined in a study of cytomegalovirus exposure and HLA in healthy donors. The ends lost 4 bases at V and 2 bases at J; junction bases unmatched: 4. Germline V gives CDR1 LNHDA, CDR2 SQIVND (reference sequence). This CDR3 spans 16 amino acids. Vbeta (60) and Jbeta (13) primers were used in the PCR. Profiled with immunoSEQ multiplex PCR; TCRdb holds only in-frame clones, not every one. The repertoire holds some 170,000 clones, with 55% to 75% as singletons. V is TRBV19 and J is TRBJ2-3, with 12 bases lining up with TRBD2. The receptor was derived from a human donor in good health. The specimen sequenced was PBMCs. The CDR3 region is CASSTRTSGVTDTQYF. For the CDR3, the DNA is TGTGCCAGTAGTACAAGGACTAGCGGGGTCACAGATACGCAGTATTTT.